These 25 T cell receptor beta chains share one sample of origin, sequenced in a study of T-cell memory formation after mild COVID-19. A single record per CDR3 protein comes from TCRdb applying MiXCR to the 5' RACE reads. The data show just under 550,000 distinct CDR3 sequences, with just over 20% seen just once and around 13% held by the top ten. Input material: PBMCs or a T cell subset sorted from them (not recorded which). The origin of the receptors is an adult woman who had mild COVID-19 (a few samples of this study predate the infection). Cell type and time point are not known.

The J gene is TRBJ1-2, the V gene TRBV29-1; no clear D. Germline CDR1 and CDR2: SQVTM and ANQGSEA. The CDR3 runs to 12 residues. V lost 0 bases and J 5 bases, leaving 7 bases between the germline ends. CDR3 region: CSVEDSRYGYTF. The CDR3 DNA is TGCAGCGTTGAAGACAGCCGATATGGCTACACCTTC.

The chain is built from TRBV12-3 or TRBV12-4 and TRBJ2-5; D might be TRBD1 or TRBD2, each matching 5 bases. The CDR3 is 14 amino acids. Trimming removed 7 bases from V and 1 base from J, with 13 bases in between. CDR3 protein: CASTSGTPQETQYF. The CDR3 bases are TGTGCCAGCACCTCCGGGACCCCCCAAGAGACCCAGTACTTC.

This clonotype was seen more than once but under ten times. V usage is TRBV12-3 or TRBV12-4 and J usage is TRBJ1-1; TRBD1 matches at 7 bases. This CDR3 region has 14 residues. V lost 5 bases and J lost 7; bases outside the gene matches: 10. The CDR3 loop reads CASSMGQRNGEAFF. As DNA, the CDR3 is TGTGCCAGCAGTATGGGACAGCGGAATGGTGAAGCTTTCTTT.

This chain uses TRBV7-2 with TRBJ1-6, with TRBD1 identical over 7 bases. Germline CDR1 reads SGHTA; CDR2 reads FQGNSA. The junction had 5 bases not matched to a gene; V was cut back by 3 bases and J by 6 bases. The CDR3 loop spans 15 amino acids. CDR3 loop: CASSLGQLVNSPLHF. Written as DNA, the CDR3 is TGTGCCAGCAGCTTGGGACAGCTAGTTAATTCACCCCTCCACTTT.

This clonotype was detected ten times or more. The chain employs TRBV12-3 or TRBV12-4 and TRBJ2-1; 8 positions agree with TRBD2. J was trimmed by 7 bases and V by 1 base; bases with no gene match: 6. CDR3 length: 15 amino acids. CDR3 protein: CASSLGAGGLNEQFF. The CDR3 DNA follows: TGTGCCAGCAGTTTAGGGGCGGGGGGTTTGAATGAGCAGTTCTTC.

The sample holds a few counts of this clonotype. The rearrangement joins TRBV29-1 to TRBJ2-3; perhaps TRBD1 as D (5 bases). The germline CDR1 and CDR2 sequences are SQVTM and ANQGSEA. The CDR3 totals 13 residues. The V end lost 0 bases, the J end lost 4 bases, and 8 bases lay between the germline ends. The DNA of the CDR3 is TGCAGCGTTGAAGAAACAGGTGCAGATACGCAGTATTTT. Translating gives CSVEETGADTQYF.

This chain joins TRBV4-2 and TRBJ2-3; D tentatively reads TRBD1 or TRBD2 (6 bases each). In germline, CDR1 is LGHNA, CDR2 YNFKEQ. The CDR3 is made up of 14 amino acids. The V end was cut by 1 base, the J end by 6 bases, with 11 bases between. Written as DNA, the CDR3 is TGTGCCAGCAGCCAAGGAACGGGGGCGGATACGCAGTATTTT. Translating gives CASSQGTGADTQYF.

A few counts support this clonotype. The J gene is TRBJ2-2, the V gene TRBV27; D not resolved. CDR3 length: 15 residues. V lost 4 bases, J lost 0 bases, and 9 bases lay in between. Per the germline V gene, CDR1 is MNHEY and CDR2 is SMNVEV (reference sequence). For the CDR3, the DNA is TGTGCCAGCAGTTATACGAGTGCGAACACCGGGGAGCTGTTTTTT. This codes for CASSYTSANTGELFF.

There are a few counts of this clonotype. The rearrangement uses TRBV2 and TRBJ2-5; 8 positions agree with TRBD2. The germline gives CDR1 SNHLY, CDR2 FYNNEI. J gave up 5 bases and V 3 bases, and 11 bases lay outside the gene matches. There are 16 residues in the CDR3. As DNA, the CDR3 is TGTGCCAGCAGTGAGGTGTTCGGGAGGGGACGGGAGACCCAGTACTTC. Encoded protein: CASSEVFGRGRETQYF.

This clonotype was detected only a few times. This chain joins TRBV5-4 and TRBJ1-1; D is possibly TRBD1 (5 bases). Germline V gives CDR1 SGHNT, CDR2 YYREEE (reference sequence). Trimming took 3 bases from V and 8 from J, leaving 17 bases between them. The CDR3 contains 14 residues. Written as DNA, the CDR3 is TGTGCCAGCAGCTGGATGGGACGTGAGGCAGAAGCTTTCTTT. This codes for CASSWMGREAEAFF.

This clonotype was seen repeatedly, ten times or more. V usage is TRBV5-1 and J usage is TRBJ1-1, with D possibly TRBD1 on 5 matching bases. The CDR3 totals 15 residues. Trimming took off 3 bases at V and 5 bases at J, with 17 bases between the two ends. Germline CDR1 and CDR2: SGHRS and YFSETQ. Here the CDR3 DNA reads TGCGCCAGCAGCTCGACGGGGGAGGAAATTACTGAAGCTTTCTTT. This gives the protein CASSSTGEEITEAFF.

The chain has TRBV6-2 or TRBV6-3 and TRBJ2-1; D might be TRBD2 (6 bases). Germline V gene lookup returns CDR1 MNHEY and CDR2 SVGEGT. This CDR3 is built from 12 residues. The V end lost 8 bases, the J end lost 6 bases, and 11 bases lay between the germline ends. DNA for the CDR3: TGTGCCAGCTGGGTGGGAGGCAATGAGCAGTTCTTC. Protein sequence: CASWVGGNEQFF.

This clonotype was recorded a few times. The chain couples TRBV4-3 to TRBJ1-5, with a possible D match to TRBD1 (6 bases). In germline, CDR1 is LGHNA, CDR2 YSLEER. CDR3 length equals 18 residues. V was clipped by 3 bases and J by 3 bases, with 21 bases between them. The CDR3: CASSQFGQSRNTNQPQHF. CDR3 bases: TGCGCCAGCAGCCAGTTTGGACAGTCCCGAAATACCAATCAGCCCCAGCATTTT.

To note about this clonotype: At one of its ends the junction is not consistent with the germline gene, which may arise from a read error. The V and J genes are TRBV7-7 and TRBJ2-3, with 7 bases aligning to TRBD1. Germline CDR1 and CDR2: SSHAT and FNYEAQ (reference sequence). The CDR3 runs 14 residues. The CDR3 DNA reads TGTGCTAGCAGCCCGGCGCCGACAGGGGATACGCAGTATTTT. As protein: CASSPAPTGDTQYF.

This clonotype has a handful of counts. The genes are TRBV5-1 and TRBJ2-3; unclear D gene. The CDR3 spans 14 residues. CDR1 and CDR2 from the germline V gene are SGHRS and YFSETQ. Trimming stripped 3 bases from V and 7 bases from J, with 15 bases between. CDR3 sequence: CASSSNLGGNTQYF. CDR3 nucleotides: TGCGCCAGCAGCTCGAACCTGGGTGGGAATACGCAGTATTTT.

The chain carries TRBV5-1 and TRBJ2-3; 10 bases line up with TRBD2. Germline V lookup: CDR1 SGHRS, CDR2 YFSETQ. CDR3 length equals 17 residues. With 2 bases clipped from V and 3 bases from J, the junction kept 9 bases outside the gene matches. DNA for the CDR3: TGCGCCAGCAGCTTCCTCCCAGCGGGGGGGCCTACAGATACGCAGTATTTT. Translated, it gives CASSFLPAGGPTDTQYF.

This clonotype was recorded a few times. CDR3 protein: CASSLGQGPTGELFF. The CDR3, as DNA: TGCGCCAGCAGCCTAGGACAGGGCCCCACCGGGGAGCTGTTTTTT. The genes are TRBV4-3 and TRBJ2-2, with TRBD1 matching over 8 bases. This CDR3 is 15 amino acids long. V lost 4 bases and J lost 4; bases outside the gene matches: 5. Germline V CDR1 and CDR2: LGHNA, YSLEER.

This clonotype has just a few counts. J is TRBJ2-2 and V is TRBV9, with 7 bases aligning to TRBD1. The CDR3 is made up of 16 amino acids. With V trimmed by 3 bases and J by 6 bases, 11 bases remained unmatched. Per germline, CDR1 SGDLS and CDR2 YYNGEE. CDR3 residues: CASSANRGKRAGELFF. The CDR3 DNA follows: TGTGCCAGCAGCGCGAACAGGGGTAAAAGGGCCGGGGAGCTGTTTTTT.

The chain joins TRBV12-3 or TRBV12-4 to TRBJ1-6, with a tentative D call TRBD1 (6 bases). Trimming took 3 bases from V and 8 from J, leaving 14 bases between them. The CDR3 is 15 amino acids. The chain's CDR3 is CASSLGHWSDSPLHF. CDR3 bases: TGTGCCAGCAGTTTGGGACATTGGTCGGATTCACCCCTCCACTTT.

This clonotype was counted only a few times. The chain recombines TRBV7-6 with TRBJ1-1; no firm D call. The CDR3 has 19 residues. Germline V gene sequence: CDR1 SGHVS, CDR2 FNYEAQ. V lost 5 bases and J lost 0, with 25 bases in between. The CDR3, as DNA: TGTGCCAGCAGCCCAAACCCTCTCCGTGGCAGGTCCTTGAACACTGAAGCTTTCTTT. It specifies CASSPNPLRGRSLNTEAFF.

The chain recombines TRBV5-1 with TRBJ2-7; 7 bases line up with TRBD2. The CDR3 covers 14 residues. Germline lookup yields CDR1 SGHRS and CDR2 YFSETQ. After removal of 1 base from V and 5 bases from J, the junction contained 6 bases not matched to a gene. DNA of the CDR3: TGCGCCAGCAGCTTGCAAAGCGGGGAGGACGAGCAGTACTTC. As protein: CASSLQSGEDEQYF. The whole variable domain, remainder taken from reference TRBV5-1 and TRBJ2-7, is KAGVTQTPRYLIKTRGQQVTLSCSPISGHRSVSWYQQTPGQGLQFLFEYFSETQRNKGNFPGRFSGRQFSNSRSEMNVSTLELGDSALYLCASSLQSGEDEQYFGPGTRLTVT.

The V and J genes are TRBV14 and TRBJ1-5; D is perhaps TRBD1 (6 bases). V lost 3 bases and J lost 7, with 16 bases in between. This CDR3 is 15 amino acids long. Germline V lookup: CDR1 SGHDN, CDR2 FVKESK. This chain's CDR3 is CASSHAAGGRQPQHF. As DNA, the CDR3 is TGTGCCAGCAGCCATGCGGCGGGGGGCAGGCAGCCCCAGCATTTT.

The sample holds a few counts of this clonotype. J is TRBJ2-4 and V is TRBV7-8; TRBD2 aligns across 8 bases. Per germline, CDR1 SGHVS and CDR2 FQNEAQ. With V trimmed by 5 bases and J by 4 bases, 16 bases remained unmatched. CDR3 length: 18 residues. CDR3 DNA: TGTGCCAGCAGCCCGAGACGACCGGGACTAGATACTAAAAACATTCAGTACTTC. Amino acid sequence: CASSPRRPGLDTKNIQYF.

CDR3 DNA sequence: TGTGCCAGCAGCTCATCGAGGATTTCCTATGGCTACACCTTC. It specifies CASSSSRISYGYTF. The chain recombines TRBV3-1 with TRBJ1-2; no firm D call. This CDR3 is 14 amino acids long. V lost 5 bases and J 4 bases, leaving 14 bases between the germline ends. CDR1 is LGHDT, CDR2 YNNKEL, per germline (reference sequence).

V gene TRBV3-1 combines with J gene TRBJ1-3; no clear D. Germline V CDR1 and CDR2: LGHDT, YNNKEL (reference sequence). CDR3 length equals 13 residues. The V end was cut by 4 bases, the J end by 0 bases, with 4 bases between. The CDR3 here is CASSRHSGNTIYF. DNA of the CDR3: TGTGCCAGCAGCCGACACTCTGGAAACACCATATATTTT.